These 28 T cell receptor beta chains were all obtained from the same sample, sequenced in a study of blood T cell repertoires in COVID-19. The protocol was immunoSEQ multiplex PCR, while the TCRdb copy is restricted to in-frame clones and leaves out a portion. The table records fewer than 350,000 clones, about nine tenths of them present only once. Sequenced material: PBMCs or T cells enriched from blood (not recorded which). These receptors all stem from a middle-aged woman with acute COVID-19.

V is TRBV3-1 (or the pseudogene TRBV3-2) and J is TRBJ2-7; 13 positions match TRBD2. The germline gives CDR1 LGHDT, CDR2 YNNKEL (reference sequence). Germline trimming cut 4 bases from V and 7 bases from J; bases unmatched to any gene: 10. This CDR3 has 16 amino acids. The CDR3 nucleotides are TGTGCCAGCAGCCTTTCACCTGGACTAGCGGGGGTTGAGCAGTACTTC. It specifies CASSLSPGLAGVEQYF.

This rearrangement joins TRBV10-3 to TRBJ1-5; tentative D call: TRBD1 (5 bases). Between the trimmed V and J ends, which lost 6 bases and 4 bases, there was a span of 10 bases. The CDR3 extends over 13 amino acids. CDR1 ENHRY and CDR2 SYGVKD come from the germline V gene. CDR3 coding DNA: TGTGCCATCAGCGACAGCGTTAATCAGCCCCAGCATTTT. Encoded protein: CAISDSVNQPQHF.

The chain has TRBV29-1 and TRBJ1-3; a weak D match, TRBD1 (5 bases). In germline, CDR1 is SQVTM, CDR2 ANQGSEA. The V gene lost 5 bases and the J gene lost 0 bases, with 11 bases spanning the gap. This CDR3 is 14 amino acids long. The CDR3 DNA sequence: TGCAGCGTTCACCAGGGTCACTCTGGAAACACCATATATTTT. This encodes CSVHQGHSGNTIYF.

The CDR3 DNA sequence: TGTGCCAGCTCACTCAGGACTATTAATGAGCAGTTCTTC. Translated: CASSLRTINEQFF. The chain recombines TRBV18 with TRBJ2-1; TRBD2 might be the D (6 bases). Looked up from germline, CDR1 is KGHSH and CDR2 is LQKENI. The CDR3 length is 13 residues. Trimming left V 4 bases short and J 7 bases short, with 11 bases between.

This chain joins TRBV28 and TRBJ2-1, with TRBD1 matching over 12 bases. J was trimmed by 9 bases and V by 2 bases; bases with no gene match: 5. Germline CDR1 MDHEN, CDR2 SYDVKM. The CDR3 has 15 amino acids. CDR3 in amino acids: CASSLTGQGAGEQFF. In DNA form, the CDR3 reads TGTGCCAGCAGTTTAACGGGACAGGGGGCCGGTGAGCAGTTCTTC.

V gene TRBV29-1 combines with J gene TRBJ1-6; 8 positions agree with TRBD1. The V segment lost 4 bases and the J segment 8 bases; nucleotides outside the gene matches: 7. From germline, CDR1 is SQVTM and CDR2 ANQGSEA. The CDR3 is 14 residues long. The DNA for the CDR3 is TGCAGCGTTGGGACAGGGAGCCTGGATTCACCCCTCCACTTT. Protein product: CSVGTGSLDSPLHF.

CDR3: CASSPTGNGNTIYF. In DNA, the CDR3 is TGTGCCAGCAGCCCGACAGGGAATGGAAACACCATATATTTT. V gene TRBV6-5 combines with J gene TRBJ1-3, with 7 bases aligning to TRBD1. Trimming removed 6 bases from V and 3 bases from J; junction bases left unmatched: 5. Germline V gene lookup returns CDR1 MNHEY and CDR2 SVGAGI. This CDR3 region has 14 residues.

This chain connects TRBV7-9 to TRBJ1-5; 8 bases line up with TRBD1. The CDR3 totals 17 residues. The ends lost 5 bases at V and 7 bases at J; junction bases unmatched: 16. Per the germline V gene, CDR1 is SEHNR and CDR2 is FQNEAQ (reference sequence). The CDR3 loop is CASSPSGRGPLHQPQHF. The CDR3 DNA reads as TGTGCCAGCAGCCCAAGCGGCAGGGGGCCATTACACCAGCCCCAGCATTTT.

Details on this clone: In the same sample, other DNA sequences code for this CDR3. The chain joins TRBV19 to TRBJ2-1; 11 nucleotides agree with TRBD2. Per the germline V gene, CDR1 is LNHDA and CDR2 is SQIVND (reference sequence). Losses at the gene ends were 5 bases for V and 4 bases for J; bases not matched to a gene: 4. The CDR3 is made up of 15 amino acids. CDR3 bases: TGTGCCAGTAGTTCGGGACTAGCGGCATACAATGAGCAGTTCTTC. This sequence encodes CASSSGLAAYNEQFF.

V gene TRBV28 combines with J gene TRBJ1-4, with TRBD1 identical over 11 bases. Trimming at V came to 5 bases and at J to 6 bases, leaving 5 bases not matched to a gene. This CDR3 spans 15 amino acids. From germline, CDR1 is MDHEN and CDR2 SYDVKM. The CDR3 spells CASSPPGQGDEKLFF. CDR3 bases: TGTGCCAGCAGTCCGCCGGGACAGGGGGATGAAAAACTGTTTTTT.

The V call is TRBV29-1, the J call TRBJ1-4, with 8 bases lining up with TRBD1. The CDR3 runs to 14 residues. Trimming cost V 1 base and J 3 bases; bases outside gene matches: 1. Germline loops: CDR1 SQVTM, CDR2 ANQGSEA. The chain's CDR3 is CSVEAGGANEKLFF. DNA for the CDR3: TGCAGCGTTGAAGCAGGGGGCGCTAATGAAAAACTGTTTTTT. Complete variable domain (other parts from reference TRBV29-1 and TRBJ1-4): SAVISQKPSRDICQRGTSLTIQCQVDSQVTMMFWYRQQPGQSLTLIATANQGSEATYESGFVIDKFPISRPNLTFSTLTVSNMSPEDSSIYLCSVEAGGANEKLFFGSGTQLSVL.

The chain links TRBV5-1 to TRBJ2-2; D is unclear. There are 13 residues in the CDR3. From germline, CDR1 is SGHRS and CDR2 YFSETQ. With 4 bases removed from V and 6 bases from J, the gap between germline ends came to 10 bases. Here the CDR3 DNA reads TGCGCCAGCAGCCCGCAAGGAGCCGGGGAGCTGTTTTTT. It translates to CASSPQGAGELFF.

This clone appeared a single time. The V gene is TRBV5-1, the J gene TRBJ1-3; 7 bases are a match to TRBD1. The CDR3 is 15 residues long. Germline V gives CDR1 SGHRS, CDR2 YFSETQ. Trimming cost V 2 bases and J 4 bases; bases outside gene matches: 6. The CDR3: CASSLGGLGGNTIYF. CDR3 sequence (DNA): TGCGCCAGCAGCTTAGGGGGCCTAGGCGGAAACACCATATATTTT.

The rearrangement uses TRBV18 and TRBJ1-1; TRBD1 matches 9 bases. Trimming at V came to 4 bases and at J to 2 bases, leaving 5 bases not matched to a gene. The CDR3 is 15 residues long. Germline loops: CDR1 KGHSH, CDR2 LQKENI. DNA of the CDR3: TGTGCCAGCTCACAGGACAGGGGCCCTAACACTGAAGCTTTCTTT. Amino acid sequence: CASSQDRGPNTEAFF.

The CDR3 nucleotides read TGTGCCAGCAGCCCACGGACTAGCGGGAGCTACAATGAGCAGTTCTTC. Protein: CASSPRTSGSYNEQFF. The chain combines TRBV6-6 with TRBJ2-1; TRBD2 agrees at 13 bases. The CDR3 is 16 residues long. Germline trimming cut 6 bases from V and 3 bases from J; bases unmatched to any gene: 5. Germline CDR1 reads MNHNY; CDR2 reads SVGAGI (reference sequence).

CDR3 coding DNA: TGTGCCAGCAGCCTATATGGTCGAGGGGGCTACGAGCAGTACTTC. Its translation: CASSLYGRGGYEQYF. The rearrangement links TRBV7-2 to TRBJ2-7; a possible D gene is TRBD1 (6 bases). Germline V gene data show CDR1 as SGHTA and CDR2 as FQGNSA. The germline V and J ends were trimmed by 5 bases and 3 bases, with 17 bases remaining between them. The CDR3 is 15 residues long.

The chain recombines TRBV3-1 (or the pseudogene TRBV3-2) with TRBJ2-1, with 12 bases aligning to TRBD2. Germline V gene lookup returns CDR1 LGHDT and CDR2 YNNKEL (reference sequence). The CDR3 runs 16 residues. With 1 base clipped from V and 9 bases from J, the junction kept 7 bases outside the gene matches. In DNA form, the CDR3 reads TGTGCCAGCAGCCAAGCCCCTAGCGGGAGGGCGGCTGAGCAGTTCTTC. Its translation is CASSQAPSGRAAEQFF.

The rearrangement links TRBV5-1 to TRBJ1-2; TRBD1 aligns across 7 bases. CDR1 and CDR2 from the germline V gene are SGHRS and YFSETQ. CDR3 size: 14 residues. J gave up 6 bases and V 5 bases, and 10 bases lay outside the gene matches. The DNA of the CDR3 is TGCGCCAGCAGACCCTCGACAGGGATAGATGGCTACACCTTC. Translated: CASRPSTGIDGYTF. Full variable domain (outside the CDR3, taken from reference TRBV5-1 and TRBJ1-2): KAGVTQTPRYLIKTRGQQVTLSCSPISGHRSVSWYQQTPGQGLQFLFEYFSETQRNKGNFPGRFSGRQFSNSRSEMNVSTLELGDSALYLCASRPSTGIDGYTFGSGTRLTVV.

This chain connects TRBV30 to TRBJ2-7, with a possible D match to TRBD1 (6 bases). CDR1 is GTSNPN, CDR2 SVGIG, per germline (reference sequence). The CDR3 is 15 residues long. The V end lost 2 bases, the J end lost 2 bases, and 16 bases lay between the germline ends. The CDR3 DNA sequence: TGTGCCTGGAGTACAAACAGGGAGAGGACCTACGAGCAGTACTTC. This sequence encodes CAWSTNRERTYEQYF.

The CDR3 reads CATSDWDSRTSYEQYF. In DNA, the CDR3 is TGTGCCACCAGTGATTGGGACTCTAGGACCTCCTACGAGCAGTACTTC. This chain links TRBV24-1 with TRBJ2-7, with D perhaps matching TRBD2 (6 bases). The CDR3 length is 16 residues. Germline CDR1 reads KGHDR; CDR2 reads SFDVKD. V lost 2 bases and J lost 0, with 13 bases in between.

This clone appeared once. The rearrangement uses TRBV15 and TRBJ1-4; 7 bases are shared with TRBD1. In germline, CDR1 is LNHNV, CDR2 YYDKDF (reference sequence). The CDR3 loop spans 16 amino acids. V was clipped by 1 base and J by 8 bases; unmatched bases: 10. DNA for the CDR3: TGTGCCACCAGCAGAGCCCACGACAGGGTAGACGAAAAACTGTTTTTT. This codes for CATSRAHDRVDEKLFF.

This chain connects TRBV7-3 to TRBJ1-1, with D possibly being TRBD1 (5 bases). This CDR3 comprises 13 residues. CDR1 and CDR2 (germline): SGHTA, FQGTGA. Trimming stripped 5 bases from V and 8 bases from J, with 15 bases between. CDR3 protein: CASSTGTPREAFF. The DNA of the CDR3 is TGTGCCAGCAGCACCGGGACTCCTAGAGAAGCTTTCTTT.

The chain combines TRBV10-3 with TRBJ1-5, with D uncertain. In germline, CDR1 is ENHRY, CDR2 SYGVKD. This CDR3 contains 13 residues. The V gene lost 8 bases and the J gene lost 4 bases, with 12 bases spanning the gap. The CDR3 sequence is CAIGLQVNQPQHF. CDR3 coding DNA: TGTGCCATCGGACTTCAGGTGAATCAGCCCCAGCATTTT.

This clone was found once. The chain carries TRBV7-9 and TRBJ1-2, with 12 bases matching TRBD1. CDR1 is SEHNR, CDR2 FQNEAQ, per germline (reference sequence). This CDR3 has 16 amino acids. Trimming at V came to 6 bases and at J to 3 bases, leaving 8 bases not matched to a gene. The CDR3 nucleotides are TGTGCCAGCAGTAGAACCGGGACAGGGGGCGACTATGGCTACACCTTC. As protein: CASSRTGTGGDYGYTF.

As for this clone: The same CDR3 is also encoded by other DNA sequences in this sample. This chain uses TRBV18 with TRBJ2-5; no firm D call. This CDR3 is built from 13 residues. CDR1 is KGHSH, CDR2 LQKENI, per germline. The ends were cut back, 2 bases at V and 5 bases at J, with 9 bases in the middle. As DNA, the CDR3 is TGTGCCAGCTCACCAGGGTTGGAGGAGACCCAGTACTTC. This codes for CASSPGLEETQYF.

This clone came up once. The rearrangement joins TRBV28 to TRBJ1-5, with unresolved D. The V gene's germline CDR1 is MDHEN and CDR2 SYDVKM. Trimming left V 9 bases short and J 2 bases short, with 20 bases between. CDR3 length: 16 residues. CDR3 nucleotides: TGTGCCAGTAACGCGGGCGTATCCCGGGGCAATCAGCCCCAGCATTTT. Translation: CASNAGVSRGNQPQHF.

V is TRBV5-1 and J is TRBJ2-2; TRBD2 aligns across 7 bases. This CDR3 region has 16 residues. Germline V gene lookup returns CDR1 SGHRS and CDR2 YFSETQ. Trimming took 1 base from V and 4 from J; bases not matched to a gene: 7. The CDR3 bases are TGCGCCAGCAGCTTGCAGGGCGGGAGTGGCACCGGGGAGCTGTTTTTT. Translation gives CASSLQGGSGTGELFF.

The CDR3 reads CASSEEEGTSGGTDTQYF. The CDR3 nucleotides are TGTGCCAGCAGTGAAGAAGAGGGGACTAGCGGGGGGACAGATACGCAGTATTTT. The chain is built from TRBV2 and TRBJ2-3; 15 bases are a match to TRBD2. CDR3 size: 18 residues. The germline gives CDR1 SNHLY, CDR2 FYNNEI. J was trimmed by 3 bases and V by 1 base; bases with no gene match: 5.